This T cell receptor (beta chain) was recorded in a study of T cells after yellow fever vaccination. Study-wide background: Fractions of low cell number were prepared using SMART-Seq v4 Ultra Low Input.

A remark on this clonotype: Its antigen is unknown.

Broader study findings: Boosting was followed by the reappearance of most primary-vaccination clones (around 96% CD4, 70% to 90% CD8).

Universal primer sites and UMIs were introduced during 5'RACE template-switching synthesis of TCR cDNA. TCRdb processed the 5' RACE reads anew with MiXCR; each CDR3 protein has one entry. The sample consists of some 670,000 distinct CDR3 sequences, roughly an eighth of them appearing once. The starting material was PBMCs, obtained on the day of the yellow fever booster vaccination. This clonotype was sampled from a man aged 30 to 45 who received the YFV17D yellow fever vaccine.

Here the CDR3 DNA reads TGTGCCTGGAGTATATTAGCGGTTAGCTCCTACGAGCAGTACTTC. The encoded protein is CAWSILAVSSYEQYF. The gene calls are TRBV30 and TRBJ2-7, with D possibly TRBD2 on 6 matching bases. Germline V CDR1 and CDR2: GTSNPN, SVGIG (reference sequence). This CDR3 region has 15 residues. The V end lost 2 bases, the J end lost 0 bases, and 14 bases lay between the germline ends.